Below, one T cell receptor beta chain is given with its context. 13 Jbeta primers and 60 Vbeta primers were used for the PCR. Method: immunoSEQ multiplex PCR; TCRdb's copy keeps in-frame clones and lacks some. The sample holds some 150,000 clones, less than 90% seen once. The data were taken from a study of cytomegalovirus exposure and HLA in healthy donors. Study background: Earlier, 100 million or so unique TCR beta sequences were recovered from roughly 180 million T cells by an analysis.

V dropped 1 base and J dropped 4 bases, with 13 bases sitting between them. This CDR3 is built from 15 residues. The germline V gene has CDR1 SEHNR and CDR2 FQNEAQ (reference sequence). The chain uses TRBV7-9 and TRBJ1-1; D is unclear. Sequencing was done on a sample of PBMCs. This receptor was obtained from a man between 40 and 49 years old in good health and CMV-seronegative. In DNA, the CDR3 is TGTGCCAGCAGCTTAGGGCAGGCCCTGGCCACTGAAGCTTTCTTT. It specifies CASSLGQALATEAFF.